The 26 T cell receptor beta chains in this list originate from one sample, sequenced in a study of cytomegalovirus exposure and HLA in healthy donors. PCR primers comprised 60 Vbeta and 13 Jbeta primers. Sequencing was performed with immunoSEQ multiplex PCR; in TCRdb, only in-frame clones are kept and a portion is missing. The sample gives roughly 160,000 clones, about 72% of which show up once; around 1.5% is in the top ten. Sequenced: PBMCs. These receptors came from a man aged 55 to 70 in good health and CMV-seronegative.

In this sample, this clone turned up once. V is TRBV5-1 and J is TRBJ2-2, with a tentative D call TRBD1 (6 bases). Trimming left V 4 bases short and J 1 base short, with 17 bases between. The V gene's germline CDR1 is SGHRS and CDR2 YFSETQ. The CDR3 extends over 17 amino acids. The chain's CDR3 is CASSTALLRGNTGELFF. In nucleotides, the CDR3 is TGCGCCAGCAGCACAGCTTTACTCAGGGGGAACACCGGGGAGCTGTTTTTT. The full variable domain, completed using reference TRBV5-1 and TRBJ2-2, is KAGVTQTPRYLIKTRGQQVTLSCSPISGHRSVSWYQQTPGQGLQFLFEYFSETQRNKGNFPGRFSGRQFSNSRSEMNVSTLELGDSALYLCASSTALLRGNTGELFFGEGSRLTVL.

This clone came up a few times. The J gene is TRBJ2-2, the V gene TRBV30, with 9 bases identical to TRBD1. The junction had 5 bases not matched to a gene; V was cut back by 3 bases and J by 0 bases. Germline CDR1 and CDR2: GTSNPN and SVGIG (reference sequence). The CDR3 runs to 16 residues. The CDR3 reads CAWRGGTGSNTGELFF. CDR3 bases: TGTGCCTGGAGGGGTGGGACAGGGTCGAACACCGGGGAGCTGTTTTTT.

The V call is TRBV11-2, the J call TRBJ2-5; 7 bases align to TRBD2. Germline trimming cut 5 bases from V and 1 base from J; bases unmatched to any gene: 7. CDR3 length equals 15 residues. Germline CDR1 SGHAT, CDR2 FQNNGV. CDR3 residues: CASSQARGVQETQYF. The CDR3 DNA reads as TGTGCCAGCAGCCAGGCCCGGGGGGTCCAAGAGACCCAGTACTTC.

The chain couples TRBV7-9 to TRBJ2-5, with a tentative D call TRBD1 (6 bases). Germline V gene data show CDR1 as SEHNR and CDR2 as FQNEAQ (reference sequence). Trimming removed 1 base at V and 1 base at J, with 7 bases between. The CDR3 totals 14 residues. The CDR3 coding sequence is TGTGCCAGCAGCTTAGAACAGGGCCAAGAGACCCAGTACTTC. It codes for CASSLEQGQETQYF.

The genes are TRBV18 and TRBJ2-7; TRBD2 matches at 8 bases. This CDR3 contains 14 residues. After removal of 3 bases from V and 2 bases from J, the junction contained 3 bases not matched to a gene. The V gene's germline CDR1 is KGHSH and CDR2 LQKENI. CDR3 protein: CASSPAGGPYEQYF. Here the CDR3 DNA reads TGTGCCAGCTCACCGGCGGGAGGCCCCTACGAGCAGTACTTC.

The chain combines TRBV7-8 with TRBJ2-3; 7 bases match TRBD2. Germline CDR1 and CDR2: SGHVS and FQNEAQ. After removal of 4 bases from V and 2 bases from J, the junction contained 12 bases not matched to a gene. There are 17 residues in the CDR3. CDR3 in amino acids: CASSSLTGGEATDTQYF. The CDR3 nucleotides read TGTGCCAGCAGCTCGCTTACGGGGGGTGAGGCCACAGATACGCAGTATTTT.

This chain joins TRBV28 and TRBJ1-5; D is perhaps TRBD1 (6 bases). The germline CDR1 and CDR2 sequences are MDHEN and SYDVKM. The germline V and J ends were trimmed by 1 base and 1 base, with 20 bases remaining between them. The length of the CDR3 is 19 residues. CDR3: CASSLLRLAGALSNQPQHF. The CDR3 DNA sequence: TGTGCCAGCAGTTTATTACGGTTGGCAGGGGCACTGAGCAATCAGCCCCAGCATTTT.

The chain is built from TRBV27 and TRBJ2-7, with 7 bases lining up with TRBD2. The length of the CDR3 is 15 residues. CDR1 MNHEY and CDR2 SMNVEV come from the germline V gene (reference sequence). Germline trimming cut 1 base from V and 3 bases from J; bases unmatched to any gene: 6. The CDR3 sequence: CASSLLASGSYEQYF. The DNA for the CDR3 is TGTGCCAGCAGTTTATTGGCTAGCGGCAGCTACGAGCAGTACTTC.

This clone has more than one count but fewer than ten. This sequence joins TRBV10-1 and TRBJ2-7, with 9 bases matching TRBD1. CDR3 length: 14 residues. V shed 4 bases, J shed 3 bases, and the junction held 4 bases outside the gene matches. The germline CDR1 and CDR2 sequences are WNHNN and SYGVQD (reference sequence). CDR3 DNA sequence: TGCGCCAGCAGTGGACAGGGGGTAGTCTACGAGCAGTACTTC. This codes for CASSGQGVVYEQYF.

This clone has more than one count but fewer than ten. The gene calls are TRBV11-3 and TRBJ2-7; TRBD1 agrees at 7 bases. This CDR3 comprises 13 residues. Germline lookup yields CDR1 SGHNT and CDR2 YENEEA. V gave up 5 bases and J gave up 3 bases; unmatched junction bases: 4. Written as DNA, the CDR3 is TGTGCCAGCAGCCCAGGACAGGACTACGAGCAGTACTTC. It codes for CASSPGQDYEQYF.

This clone was seen more than once but under ten times. This chain joins TRBV28 and TRBJ1-2; the match to TRBD1 covers 7 bases. Trimming cost V 4 bases and J 1 base; bases outside gene matches: 12. The CDR3 contains 17 residues. CDR1 and CDR2 from the germline V gene are MDHEN and SYDVKM. For the CDR3, the DNA is TGTGCCAGCAGTTCCGACTTCAGGACAGGTGGTAACTATGGCTACACCTTC. It codes for CASSSDFRTGGNYGYTF.

The gene calls are TRBV28 and TRBJ2-3; D gene uncertain. V was trimmed by 5 bases and J by 4 bases, leaving 10 bases between them. The CDR3 contains 13 residues. Germline CDR1 MDHEN, CDR2 SYDVKM. The CDR3 here is CASSRTAPDTQYF. The CDR3 nucleotides are TGTGCCAGCAGTCGTACAGCCCCAGATACGCAGTATTTT.

This chain joins TRBV6-5 and TRBJ2-7; 8 bases match TRBD2. CDR3 size: 13 residues. J lost 7 bases, V lost 6 bases, and 8 bases had no gene match. CDR1 is MNHEY and CDR2 is SVGAGI in the germline V gene. The CDR3 region has the DNA TGTGCCAGCAGAGCGGGGGCGGCCCGGGAGCAGTACTTC. Its translation is CASRAGAAREQYF.

This clone was seen a handful of times. Written as DNA, the CDR3 is TGTGCCAGCAGCCAAGTACAGGGGCCCAAGACTGAAGCTTTCTTT. This gives the protein CASSQVQGPKTEAFF. The chain recombines TRBV14 with TRBJ1-1, with TRBD1 matching over 7 bases. J gave up 5 bases and V 1 base, and 7 bases lay outside the gene matches. The CDR3 length is 15 residues. Germline lookup yields CDR1 SGHDN and CDR2 FVKESK.

The chain links TRBV6-6 to TRBJ2-1; 8 positions match TRBD1. The CDR3 contains 15 residues. With 4 bases clipped from V and 0 bases from J, the junction kept 2 bases outside the gene matches. Germline V lookup: CDR1 MNHNY, CDR2 SVGAGI (reference sequence). CDR3 loop: CASSSGGSSYNEQFF. The CDR3 DNA reads as TGTGCCAGCAGTTCAGGGGGCAGCTCCTACAATGAGCAGTTCTTC.

The rearrangement uses TRBV2 and TRBJ1-5; 7 nucleotides align to TRBD1. CDR3 length equals 14 residues. Per germline, CDR1 SNHLY and CDR2 FYNNEI. The V segment lost 6 bases and the J segment 7 bases; nucleotides outside the gene matches: 9. CDR3 loop: CASSNRQGVQPQHF. DNA of the CDR3: TGTGCCAGCAGCAACCGACAGGGTGTACAGCCCCAGCATTTT.

This clone was seen a few times. The rearrangement links TRBV4-2 to TRBJ2-7; 8 nucleotides align to TRBD1. The V gene's germline CDR1 is LGHNA and CDR2 YNFKEQ. V lost 0 bases to trimming and J lost 6 bases; unmatched junction nucleotides: 7. The CDR3 consists of 15 residues. CDR3 bases: TGTGCCAGCAGCCAAGATTGGCAGGGGGCTCGCGAGCAGTACTTC. Encoded protein: CASSQDWQGAREQYF.

The chain is built from TRBV28 and TRBJ2-5, with 12 bases fitting TRBD1. The J call may be wrong; the DNA end is better matched by TRBJ2-7. The CDR3 is made up of 14 amino acids. CDR1 and CDR2 (germline): MDHEN, SYDVKM. The CDR3 region is CASRRDRGRYEQYF. CDR3 nucleotide sequence: TGTGCCAGCAGACGGGACAGGGGGCGCTACGAGCAGTACTTC.

The genes are TRBV9 and TRBJ2-7; D unclear. Germline CDR1 SGDLS, CDR2 YYNGEE. The CDR3 spans 14 residues. V lost 0 bases and J 6 bases, leaving 13 bases between the germline ends. The CDR3 nucleotides read TGTGCCAGCAGCGTAGACTCAGGTCGTCTCGAGCAGTACTTC. It encodes CASSVDSGRLEQYF.

The V call is TRBV7-9, the J call TRBJ2-5; 9 bases are a match to TRBD1. The J call may be in error: the DNA end matches TRBJ2-7 better. The CDR3 consists of 14 residues. Germline V CDR1 and CDR2: SEHNR, FQNEAQ (reference sequence). The CDR3 protein is CASSYRDRDNEQYF. For the CDR3, the DNA is TGTGCCAGCAGCTACCGGGACAGGGACAACGAGCAGTACTTC.

This rearrangement joins TRBV27 to TRBJ2-7, with D maybe TRBD2 (5 bases). The CDR3 covers 15 residues. The germline V gene encodes CDR1 MNHEY and CDR2 SMNVEV (reference sequence). The V end was cut by 5 bases, the J end by 0 bases, with 14 bases between. Written as DNA, the CDR3 is TGTGCCAGCAGTCCGTTGGCGGGCCCCTCCTACGAGCAGTACTTC. It specifies CASSPLAGPSYEQYF.

The genes are TRBV9 and TRBJ2-3, with 10 bases fitting TRBD2. The CDR3 is made up of 19 amino acids. Germline V gives CDR1 SGDLS, CDR2 YYNGEE. V shed 4 bases and J 7 bases; nucleotides not matched to a gene: 21. The CDR3 bases are TGTGCCAGCAGCCCACGTTACGCGGGAGCGGGAGGGCCGGGAAATACGCAGTATTTT. This codes for CASSPRYAGAGGPGNTQYF.

The V and J genes are TRBV5-1 and TRBJ1-1; no definite D call. CDR3 size: 14 residues. From germline, CDR1 is SGHRS and CDR2 YFSETQ. Trimming removed 2 bases from V and 5 bases from J, with 13 bases in between. The CDR3 DNA reads TGCGCCAGCAGCTTAGCGGGAGCTCAAACTGAAGCTTTCTTT. Amino acids: CASSLAGAQTEAFF. Based on the CDR3 plus reference TRBV5-1 and TRBJ1-1, the full variable domain is KAGVTQTPRYLIKTRGQQVTLSCSPISGHRSVSWYQQTPGQGLQFLFEYFSETQRNKGNFPGRFSGRQFSNSRSEMNVSTLELGDSALYLCASSLAGAQTEAFFGQGTRLTVV.

The genes are TRBV7-2 and TRBJ1-2; no reliable D call. V lost 5 bases, J lost 4 bases, and 11 bases lay in between. CDR3 length: 13 residues. Germline V gene sequence: CDR1 SGHTA, CDR2 FQGNSA. The CDR3, as DNA: TGTGCCAGCAGCCCACAGCCCATCTATGGCTACACCTTC. This encodes CASSPQPIYGYTF.

V is TRBV10-1 and J is TRBJ2-3; 10 bases line up with TRBD2. Trimming cost V 0 bases and J 2 bases; bases outside gene matches: 5. This CDR3 has 17 residues. Germline CDR1 and CDR2: WNHNN and SYGVQD (reference sequence). The CDR3 protein is CASSESWTSGNTDTQYF. In DNA, the CDR3 is TGCGCCAGCAGTGAGTCGTGGACTAGCGGTAACACAGATACGCAGTATTTT.

The chain joins TRBV28 to TRBJ1-3; 9 bases map to TRBD1. The CDR3 totals 16 residues. Per germline, CDR1 MDHEN and CDR2 SYDVKM. V trimming: 10 bases; J trimming: 1 base; junction bases outside the gene matches: 11. CDR3 loop: CATMSGQGSSGNTIYF. In DNA form, the CDR3 reads TGTGCCACCATGTCGGGACAGGGTTCATCTGGAAACACCATATATTTT.